The text below deals with one T cell receptor (beta chain). The data are from a study of blood T cell dynamics during melanoma immunotherapy. Only in-frame clones appear in the TCRdb table, and some are missing; sequencing was by immunoSEQ multiplex PCR. Seen here are about 11,000 clones, 80% observed once, and the top ten hold around 20%. Documented time point: week 3, after first cycle of checkpoint inhibitor. This CDR3 has 15 amino acids. Trimming removed 6 bases at V and 7 bases at J, with 16 bases between. The V gene's germline CDR1 is SEHNR and CDR2 FQNEAQ (reference sequence). This receptor was obtained from a human donor with melanoma. The V call is TRBV7-9, the J call TRBJ1-6; TRBD1 is a possible D gene (6 bases). Sequenced here: blood, sampled from a patient treated with checkpoint blockade. DNA for the CDR3: TGTGCCAGCAGTCGGGGGACACCTTCCAATTCACCCCTCCACTTT. Protein sequence: CASSRGTPSNSPLHF.